In its sample, the clone carrying this T cell receptor (beta chain) was seen a few times. Antigen unknown. Using a J-beta primer mix together with a sample-barcoded 5' primer, a second PCR was run for about 6 to 11 cycles. TCRdb itself ran the 5' RACE reads through MiXCR, one entry per CDR3 protein. Here the sample spans 700,000 to 850,000 distinct CDR3 sequences, approximately 53% being singletons. CDR1 and CDR2 (germline): SGHRS, YFSETQ. Trimming took 3 bases from V and 8 from J; bases not matched to a gene: 6. This CDR3 region has 16 residues. This sample was included in a study of blood T cells in healthy people across ages. General study findings and limits: Higher diversity and more naive CD4+ cells were features of long-lived donors, compared to aged donors.

The chain employs TRBV5-1 and TRBJ2-1; TRBD2 agrees at 15 bases. The sequence came from an elderly man in good health. Sequenced input: blood. CDR3 residues: CASSSGLAGGPDEQFF. CDR3 nucleotide sequence: TGCGCCAGCAGCTCGGGACTAGCGGGGGGCCCCGATGAGCAGTTCTTC.